What follows are 2 T cell receptor beta chains derived from one specimen sequenced in a study of shared clonotypes between healthy human individuals. Sequencing was performed with immunoSEQ multiplex PCR; in TCRdb, only in-frame clones are kept and a portion is missing. The sample includes under 2,500,000 clones, almost 96% seen only once; the top ten take roughly 0.13%. The sample taken for sequencing was naive CD4+ T cells sorted from blood. Subset in this sample: CD45RA+ positively selected. The source is a man aged 18 to 35 in good health.

The chain carries TRBV5-1 and TRBJ2-3; unclear D gene. The CDR3 has 13 residues. Germline V gene data show CDR1 as SGHRS and CDR2 as YFSETQ. V was pared by 3 bases and J by 8 bases, with 13 bases between. CDR3 in DNA: TGCGCCAGCAGCTCCCTGGTTGGTCGTACGCAGTATTTT. Its protein is CASSSLVGRTQYF.

This sequence joins TRBV7-8 and TRBJ2-2; D not certain. CDR1 and CDR2 (germline): SGHVS, FQNEAQ. The CDR3 covers 12 residues. The ends were cut back, 3 bases at V and 6 bases at J, with 5 bases in the middle. The CDR3 nucleotides are TGTGCCAGCAGCTTCTCGGCCGGGGAGCTGTTTTTT. This gives the protein CASSFSAGELFF.